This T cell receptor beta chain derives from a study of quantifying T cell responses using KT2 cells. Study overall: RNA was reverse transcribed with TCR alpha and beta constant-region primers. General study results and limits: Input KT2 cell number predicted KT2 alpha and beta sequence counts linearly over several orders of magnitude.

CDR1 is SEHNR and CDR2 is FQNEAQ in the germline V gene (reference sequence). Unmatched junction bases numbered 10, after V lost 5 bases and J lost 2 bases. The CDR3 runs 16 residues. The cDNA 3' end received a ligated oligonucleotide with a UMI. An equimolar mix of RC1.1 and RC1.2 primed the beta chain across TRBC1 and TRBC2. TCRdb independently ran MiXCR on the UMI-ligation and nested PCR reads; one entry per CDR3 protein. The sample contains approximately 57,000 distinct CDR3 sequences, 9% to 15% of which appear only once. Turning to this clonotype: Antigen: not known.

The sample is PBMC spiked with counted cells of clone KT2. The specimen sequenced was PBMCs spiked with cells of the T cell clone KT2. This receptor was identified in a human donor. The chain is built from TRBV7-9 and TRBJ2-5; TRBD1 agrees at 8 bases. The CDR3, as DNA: TGTGCCAGCAGCCCCCGCTGGCAGGGGGCACAAGAGACCCAGTACTTC. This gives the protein CASSPRWQGAQETQYF. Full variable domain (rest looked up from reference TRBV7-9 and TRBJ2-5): DTGVSQNPRHKITKRGQNVTFRCDPISEHNRLYWYRQTLGQGPEFLTYFQNEAQLEKSRLLSDRFSAERPKGSFSTLEIQRTEQGDSAMYLCASSPRWQGAQETQYFGPGTRLLVL.